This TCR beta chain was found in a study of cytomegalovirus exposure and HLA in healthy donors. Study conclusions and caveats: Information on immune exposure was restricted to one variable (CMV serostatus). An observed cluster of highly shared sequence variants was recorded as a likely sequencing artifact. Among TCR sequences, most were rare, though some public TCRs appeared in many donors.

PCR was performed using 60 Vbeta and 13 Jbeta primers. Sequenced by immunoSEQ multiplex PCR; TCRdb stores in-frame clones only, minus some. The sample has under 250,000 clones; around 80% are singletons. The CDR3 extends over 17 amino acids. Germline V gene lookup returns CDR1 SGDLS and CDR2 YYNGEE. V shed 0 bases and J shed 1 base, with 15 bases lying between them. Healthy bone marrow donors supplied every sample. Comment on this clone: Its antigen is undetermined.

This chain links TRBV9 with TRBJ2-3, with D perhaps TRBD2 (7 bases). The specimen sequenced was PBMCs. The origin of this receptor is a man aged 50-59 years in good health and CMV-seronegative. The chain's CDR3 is CASSVERGARRTDTQYF. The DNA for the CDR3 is TGTGCCAGCAGCGTAGAACGGGGGGCCCGACGCACAGATACGCAGTATTTT.